This section outlines one T cell receptor (beta chain) sequence together with its context. The V and J ends lost 8 bases and 4 bases respectively, with 6 bases between them. The CDR3 has 11 residues. Germline lookup yields CDR1 SEHNR and CDR2 FQNEAQ (reference sequence). Enrollment of patients from Seattle took place during active infection, with longitudinal follow-up. In the original analysis: The assay estimated nucleated cells by amplifying reference gene primers. Some clones are missing from TCRdb's copy, which holds only in-frame ones; the method was immunoSEQ multiplex PCR. Clone size and V and J calls were adopted from that table, with D and trimming inferred from the DNA. The sample carries hundreds of thousands of clones, 80% to 90% recorded once. The sample is drawn from a study of blood T cell repertoires in COVID-19. Study in general: Acute-phase and convalescent COVID-19 samples originated in the United States, Italy and Spain. Sources were T cells, B-cell-depleted T cells, or PBMCs; the material itself was cDNA or gDNA.

This TCR was recovered from a woman older than 75 with COVID-19, enrolled during active disease. The rearrangement joins TRBV7-9 to TRBJ2-1, with TRBD2 as a possible D gene (5 bases). The sequenced sample consisted of peripheral blood. The CDR3 spells CASRTYNEQFF. The DNA of the CDR3 is TGTGCCAGCCGGACTTACAATGAGCAGTTCTTC.